This T cell receptor beta chain emerged from a study of PD-1 and CTLA-4 blockade in melanoma. Some clones are missing from TCRdb's copy, which holds only in-frame ones; the method was immunoSEQ multiplex PCR. Among around 21,000 clones listed, 88% were seen once. V was trimmed by 3 bases and J by 4 bases, leaving 12 bases between them. The germline V gene has CDR1 DFQATT and CDR2 SNEGSKA (reference sequence). The CDR3 consists of 13 residues. The V gene is TRBV20-1, the J gene TRBJ1-2; D possibly corresponds to TRBD1 (6 bases). The sequences come from CD8+ T cells from peripheral blood, collected before anti-PD-1 treatment. The sequence was obtained from a human donor with melanoma. This CDR3 reads CSASSGTSYGYTF. In DNA, the CDR3 is TGCAGTGCTAGTTCCGGGACAAGCTATGGCTACACCTTC.